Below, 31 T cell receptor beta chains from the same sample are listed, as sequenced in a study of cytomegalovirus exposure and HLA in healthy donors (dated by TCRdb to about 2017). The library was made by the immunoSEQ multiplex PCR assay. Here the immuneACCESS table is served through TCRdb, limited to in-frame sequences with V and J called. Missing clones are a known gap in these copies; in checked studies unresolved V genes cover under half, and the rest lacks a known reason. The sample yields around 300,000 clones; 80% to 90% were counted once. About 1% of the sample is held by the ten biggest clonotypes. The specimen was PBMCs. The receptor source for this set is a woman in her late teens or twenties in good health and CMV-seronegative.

The CDR3 loop reads CASSSGEKLFF. The CDR3 DNA reads TGTGCCAGCAGTTCAGGAGAAAAACTGTTTTTT. V gene TRBV6-6 combines with J gene TRBJ1-4; the D is unclear. Per the germline V gene, CDR1 is MNHNY and CDR2 is SVGAGI (reference sequence). The CDR3 consists of 11 residues. V was clipped by 4 bases and J by 8 bases, with 5 bases between them.

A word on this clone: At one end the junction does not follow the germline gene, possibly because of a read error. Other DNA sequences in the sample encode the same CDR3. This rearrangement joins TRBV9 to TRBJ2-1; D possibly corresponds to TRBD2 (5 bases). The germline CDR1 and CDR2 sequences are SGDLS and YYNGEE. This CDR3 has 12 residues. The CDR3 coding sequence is TGTGCCAGCAGTGGACTTTGGAATGAACAGTTCTTC. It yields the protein CASSGLWNEQFF.

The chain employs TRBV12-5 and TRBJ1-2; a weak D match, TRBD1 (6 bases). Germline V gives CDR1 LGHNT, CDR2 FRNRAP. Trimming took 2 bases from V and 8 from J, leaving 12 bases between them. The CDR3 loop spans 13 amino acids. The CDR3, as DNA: TGTGCTAGTGGTTTGTTCTCAGGGGTAGGCTACACCTTC. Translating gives CASGLFSGVGYTF. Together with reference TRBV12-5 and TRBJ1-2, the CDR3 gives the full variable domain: DARVTQTPRHKVTEMGQEVTMRCQPILGHNTVFWYRQTMMQGLELLAYFRNRAPLDDSGMPKDRFSAEMPDATLATLKIQPSEPRDSAVYFCASGLFSGVGYTFGSGTRLTVV.

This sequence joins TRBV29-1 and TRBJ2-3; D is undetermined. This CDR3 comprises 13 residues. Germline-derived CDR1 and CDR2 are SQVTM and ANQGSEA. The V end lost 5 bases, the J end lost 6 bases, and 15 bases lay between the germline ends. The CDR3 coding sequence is TGCAGCGTTCTCAAGAAGCTTATGGATACGCAGTATTTT. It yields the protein CSVLKKLMDTQYF.

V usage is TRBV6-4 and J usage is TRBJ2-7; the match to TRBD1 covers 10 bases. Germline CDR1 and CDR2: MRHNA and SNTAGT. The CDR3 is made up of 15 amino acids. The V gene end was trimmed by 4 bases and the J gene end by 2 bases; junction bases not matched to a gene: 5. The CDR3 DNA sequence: TGTGCCAGCAGTGTCTCGGGACAGGGGCCCTACGAGCAGTACTTC. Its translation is CASSVSGQGPYEQYF.

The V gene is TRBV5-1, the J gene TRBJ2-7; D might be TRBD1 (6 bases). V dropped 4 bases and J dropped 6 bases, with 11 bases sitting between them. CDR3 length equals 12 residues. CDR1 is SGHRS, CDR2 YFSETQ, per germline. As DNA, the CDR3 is TGCGCCAGCAGCCCCACAGGGATCGAGCAGTACTTC. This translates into CASSPTGIEQYF.

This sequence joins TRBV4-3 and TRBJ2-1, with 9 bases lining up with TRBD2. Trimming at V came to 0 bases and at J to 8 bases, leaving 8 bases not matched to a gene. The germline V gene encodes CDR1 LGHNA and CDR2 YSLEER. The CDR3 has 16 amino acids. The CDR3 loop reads CASSQEVGSGGDEQFF. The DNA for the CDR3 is TGCGCCAGCAGCCAAGAAGTGGGTAGCGGGGGCGATGAGCAGTTCTTC.

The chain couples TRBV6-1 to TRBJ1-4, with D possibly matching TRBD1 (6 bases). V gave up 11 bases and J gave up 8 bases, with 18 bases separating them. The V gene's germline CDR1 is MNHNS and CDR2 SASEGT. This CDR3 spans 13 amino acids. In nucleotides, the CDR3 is TGTGCCGGCCAACAGGGACGTTACGAAAAACTGTTTTTT. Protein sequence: CAGQQGRYEKLFF.

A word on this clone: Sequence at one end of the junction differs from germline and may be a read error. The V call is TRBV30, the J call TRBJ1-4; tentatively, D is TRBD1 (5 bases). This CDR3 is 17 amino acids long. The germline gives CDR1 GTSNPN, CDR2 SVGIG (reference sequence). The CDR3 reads CAWSAYVQGATHEKLFF. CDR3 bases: TGTGCCTGGAGTGCCTATGTGCAGGGTGCAACTCATGAAAAACTGTTTTTT.

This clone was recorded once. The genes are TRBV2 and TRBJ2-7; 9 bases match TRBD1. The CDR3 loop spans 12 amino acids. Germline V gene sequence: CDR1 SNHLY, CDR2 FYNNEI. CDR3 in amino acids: CAKGQGTYEQYF. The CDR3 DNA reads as TGTGCGAAAGGACAGGGGACCTACGAGCAGTACTTC.

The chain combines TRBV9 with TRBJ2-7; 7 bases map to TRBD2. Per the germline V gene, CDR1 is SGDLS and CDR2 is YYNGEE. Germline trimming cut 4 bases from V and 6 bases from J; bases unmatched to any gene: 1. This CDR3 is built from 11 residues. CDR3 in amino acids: CASSSGGEQYF. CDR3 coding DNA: TGTGCCAGCAGCTCGGGAGGCGAGCAGTACTTC.

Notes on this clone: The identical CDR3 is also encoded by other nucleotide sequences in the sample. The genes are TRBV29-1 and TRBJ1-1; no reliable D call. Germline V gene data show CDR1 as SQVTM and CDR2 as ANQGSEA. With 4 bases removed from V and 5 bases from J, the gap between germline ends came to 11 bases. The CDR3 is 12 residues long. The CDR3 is CSVGRSNTEAFF. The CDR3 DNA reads TGCAGCGTTGGCCGGTCGAATACTGAAGCTTTCTTT. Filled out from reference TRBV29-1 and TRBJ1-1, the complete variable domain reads SAVISQKPSRDICQRGTSLTIQCQVDSQVTMMFWYRQQPGQSLTLIATANQGSEATYESGFVIDKFPISRPNLTFSTLTVSNMSPEDSSIYLCSVGRSNTEAFFGQGTRLTVV.

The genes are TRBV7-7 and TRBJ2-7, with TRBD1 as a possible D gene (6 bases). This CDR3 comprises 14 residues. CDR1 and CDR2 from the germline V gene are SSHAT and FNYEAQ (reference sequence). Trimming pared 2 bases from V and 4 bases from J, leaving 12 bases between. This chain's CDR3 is CASSLSGVGYEQYF. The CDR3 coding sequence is TGTGCCAGCAGCTTATCAGGGGTGGGGTACGAGCAGTACTTC.

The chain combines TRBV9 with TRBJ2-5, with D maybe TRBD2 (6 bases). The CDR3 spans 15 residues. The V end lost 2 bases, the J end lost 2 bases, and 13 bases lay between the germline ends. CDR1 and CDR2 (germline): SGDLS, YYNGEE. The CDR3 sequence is CASSVFAGIQETQYF. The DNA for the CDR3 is TGTGCCAGCAGCGTCTTCGCGGGGATTCAAGAGACCCAGTACTTC.

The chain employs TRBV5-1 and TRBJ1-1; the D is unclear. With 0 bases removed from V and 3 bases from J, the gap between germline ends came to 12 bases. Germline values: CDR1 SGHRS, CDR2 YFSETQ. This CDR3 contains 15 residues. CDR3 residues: CASSLGYIRDTEAFF. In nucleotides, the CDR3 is TGCGCCAGCAGCTTGGGTTACATACGGGACACTGAAGCTTTCTTT.

The CDR3: CASSTTSGRLYEQYF. The DNA for the CDR3 is TGTGCCAGCAGCACGACTAGCGGGAGACTCTACGAGCAGTACTTC. The genes are TRBV9 and TRBJ2-7; 12 positions agree with TRBD2. This CDR3 has 15 residues. J was trimmed by 3 bases and V by 4 bases; bases with no gene match: 5. CDR1 is SGDLS, CDR2 YYNGEE, per germline.

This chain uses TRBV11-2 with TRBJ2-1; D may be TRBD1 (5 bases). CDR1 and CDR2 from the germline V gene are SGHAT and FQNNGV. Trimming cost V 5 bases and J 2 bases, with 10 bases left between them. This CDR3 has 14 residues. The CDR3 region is CASSLGLAYNEQFF. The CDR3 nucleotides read TGTGCCAGCAGCCTGGGGCTAGCCTACAATGAGCAGTTCTTC.

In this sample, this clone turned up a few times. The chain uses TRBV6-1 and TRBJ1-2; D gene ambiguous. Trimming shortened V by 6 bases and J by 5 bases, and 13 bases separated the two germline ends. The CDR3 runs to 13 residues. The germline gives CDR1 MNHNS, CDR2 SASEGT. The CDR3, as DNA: TGTGCCAGCAGCATAAATGGGCAATATGGCTACACCTTC. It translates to CASSINGQYGYTF.

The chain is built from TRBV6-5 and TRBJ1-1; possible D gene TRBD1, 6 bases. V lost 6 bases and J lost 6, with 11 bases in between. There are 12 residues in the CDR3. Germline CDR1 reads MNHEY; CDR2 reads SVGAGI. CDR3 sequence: CASRSQGAEAFF. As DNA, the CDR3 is TGTGCCAGCAGGTCACAGGGAGCTGAAGCTTTCTTT.

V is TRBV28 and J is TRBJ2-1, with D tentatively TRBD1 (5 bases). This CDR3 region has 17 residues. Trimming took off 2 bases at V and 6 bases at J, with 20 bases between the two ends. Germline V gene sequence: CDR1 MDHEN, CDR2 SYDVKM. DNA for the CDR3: TGTGCCAGCAGTTTAAGTTGGATCATCAGGGAACTCAATGAGCAGTTCTTC. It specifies CASSLSWIIRELNEQFF.

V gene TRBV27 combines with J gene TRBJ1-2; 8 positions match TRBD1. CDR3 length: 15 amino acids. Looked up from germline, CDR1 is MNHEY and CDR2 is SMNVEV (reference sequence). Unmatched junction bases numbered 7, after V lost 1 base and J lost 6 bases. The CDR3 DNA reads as TGTGCCAGCAGTTTATGGGCAGGGGGCTACCATGGCTACACCTTC. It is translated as CASSLWAGGYHGYTF.

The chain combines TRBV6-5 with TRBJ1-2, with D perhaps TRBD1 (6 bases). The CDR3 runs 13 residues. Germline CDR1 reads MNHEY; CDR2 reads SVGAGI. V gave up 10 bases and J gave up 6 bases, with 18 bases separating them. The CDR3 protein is CATLRWGGHGYTF. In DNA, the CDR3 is TGTGCCACCCTTCGGTGGGGGGGCCATGGCTACACCTTC.

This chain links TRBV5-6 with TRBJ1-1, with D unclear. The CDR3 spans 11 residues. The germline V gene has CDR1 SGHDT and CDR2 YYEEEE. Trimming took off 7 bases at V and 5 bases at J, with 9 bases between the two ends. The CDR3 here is CASYRETEAFF. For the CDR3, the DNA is TGTGCCAGCTACCGGGAGACTGAAGCTTTCTTT.

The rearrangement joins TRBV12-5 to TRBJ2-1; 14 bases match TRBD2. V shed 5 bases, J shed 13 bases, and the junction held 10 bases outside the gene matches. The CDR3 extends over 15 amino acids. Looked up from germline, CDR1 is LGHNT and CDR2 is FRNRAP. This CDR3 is CASGPGLAGAKEQFF. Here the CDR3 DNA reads TGTGCTAGTGGTCCGGGACTAGCGGGGGCGAAGGAACAGTTCTTC.

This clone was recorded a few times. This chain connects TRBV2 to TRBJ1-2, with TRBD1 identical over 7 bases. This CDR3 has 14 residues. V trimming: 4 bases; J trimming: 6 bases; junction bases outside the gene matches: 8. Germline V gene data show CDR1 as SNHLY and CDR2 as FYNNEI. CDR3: CASSATDRLDGYTF. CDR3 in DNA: TGTGCCAGCAGTGCGACGGACAGGCTGGATGGCTACACCTTC.

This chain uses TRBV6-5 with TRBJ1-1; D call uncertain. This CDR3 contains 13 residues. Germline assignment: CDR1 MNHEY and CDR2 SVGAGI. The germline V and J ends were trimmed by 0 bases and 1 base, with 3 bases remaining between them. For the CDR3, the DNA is TGTGCCAGCAGTTACTCCCAGAACACTGAAGCTTTCTTT. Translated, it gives CASSYSQNTEAFF.

The CDR3 loop reads CASSNGETQYF. CDR3 DNA: TGTGCCAGCAGCAACGGAGAGACCCAGTACTTC. J is TRBJ2-5 and V is TRBV11-3; no definite D call. The V and J ends lost 5 bases and 4 bases respectively, with 5 bases between them. Germline V gives CDR1 SGHNT, CDR2 YENEEA. CDR3 size: 11 residues. The full variable domain, its missing parts supplied by reference TRBV11-3 and TRBJ2-5, is EAGVVQSPRYKIIEKKQPVAFWCNPISGHNTLYWYLQNLGQGPELLIRYENEEAVDDSQLPKDRFSAERLKGVDSTLKIQPAELGDSAVYLCASSNGETQYFGPGTRLLVL.

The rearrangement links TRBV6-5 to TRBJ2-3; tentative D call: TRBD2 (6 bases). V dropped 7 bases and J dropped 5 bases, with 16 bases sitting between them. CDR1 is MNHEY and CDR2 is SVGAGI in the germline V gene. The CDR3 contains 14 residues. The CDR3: CASTTPRRGDTQYF. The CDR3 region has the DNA TGTGCCAGCACAACGCCGAGGAGGGGAGATACGCAGTATTTT.

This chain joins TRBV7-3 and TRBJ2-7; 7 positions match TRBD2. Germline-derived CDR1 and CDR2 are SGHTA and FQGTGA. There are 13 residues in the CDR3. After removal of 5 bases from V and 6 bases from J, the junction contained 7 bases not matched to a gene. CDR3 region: CASSASGGFEQYF. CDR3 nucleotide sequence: TGTGCCAGCAGCGCTAGCGGAGGGTTCGAGCAGTACTTC.

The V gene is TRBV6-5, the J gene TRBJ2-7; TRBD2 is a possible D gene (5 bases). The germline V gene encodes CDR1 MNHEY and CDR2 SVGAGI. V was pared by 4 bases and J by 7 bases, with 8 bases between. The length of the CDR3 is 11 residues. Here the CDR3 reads CASSWPGEQYF. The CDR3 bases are TGTGCCAGCAGTTGGCCGGGGGAGCAGTACTTC.

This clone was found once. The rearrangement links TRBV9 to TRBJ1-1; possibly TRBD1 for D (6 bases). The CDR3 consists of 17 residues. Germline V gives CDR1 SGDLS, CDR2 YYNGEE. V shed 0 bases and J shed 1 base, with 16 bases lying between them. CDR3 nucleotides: TGTGCCAGCAGCGTAGGGGAGTGGTTGACAGGGAACACTGAAGCTTTCTTT. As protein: CASSVGEWLTGNTEAFF.